This T cell receptor beta chain was identified in a study of early T cells in non-severe SARS-CoV-2 infection. In TCRdb, the 5' RACE reads were re-called with MiXCR into one record per CDR3 protein. This sample carries some 83,000 distinct CDR3 sequences, about 9.4% of them seen once, and the ten largest clones take 8%. Study results and caveats: The matching step, a VDJdb search, favored anti-spike CD8 responses and missed private and CD4 specificities.

This clonotype was detected only a few times. Its specificity is not known. Germline V CDR1 and CDR2: LGHNA, YNFKEQ. The germline V and J ends were trimmed by 0 bases and 9 bases, with 15 bases remaining between them. CDR3 length equals 15 residues. The source was whole blood, collected at baseline. J is TRBJ2-4 and V is TRBV4-2; possibly TRBD1 for D (5 bases). The source is an adult who was a healthcare worker with PCR-confirmed SARS-CoV-2 infection or an uninfected control (not recorded which). Written as DNA, the CDR3 is TGTGCCAGCAGCCAAGAGCTAGGGGCCACGAGCATTCAGTACTTC. This encodes CASSQELGATSIQYF.